Listed here is a single TCR beta chain. Its antigen has not been determined. This sample was taken from a study of CXCR3-negative and CXCR3-positive naive CD8 T cells (dated by TCRdb to about 2019). In the study overall: In total, about 150 million TRB reads were obtained, which works out to roughly 1.5 +/- 0.3 million reads per library. Diversity and physicochemical repertoire analyses were performed on some eleven donors pooled from two independent experiments. The TRBV-TRBJ cluster analysis covered naive subsets from 5 donors and memory cells from 3 donors. The research as a whole found: Within the same donor, TRBV-TRBJ usage looked similar between naive CXCR3-negative and CXCR3-positive cells, but memory cells had distinct patterns. Because CXCR3 expression was partially decreased after cryopreservation, freshly isolated PBMCs were used for most assays. TRB CDR3s from CXCR3-positive naive cells showed higher hydrophobicity (lower Kidera factor 4), lower energy, and higher strength and volume indices than CXCR3-negative naive cells. Because surface CD5, which has been linked to self-reactivity in mice, was comparable between naive subsets, TCR interaction strength was also inferred from TRB CDR3 physicochemical properties. Repertoire diversity was comparably high in both naive subsets but much lower in memory CD8+ T cells.

Each CD8+ T cell subset was flow-sorted in triplicate, with about 320,000 cells per subset placed directly into RLT lysis buffer. To keep memory contaminants out, a stringent definition of naive CD8+ T cells was applied: CD45RO-CCR7+CD27+CD95-. Peripheral blood mononuclear cells were isolated from buffy coats by standard density gradient centrifugation. Naive CXCR3-negative and CXCR3-positive CD8+ T cells were flow-sorted on a FACSAria III. Total RNA was extracted from sorted cells with an RNeasy Mini Kit. As encoded in the germline V gene, CDR1 is MNHEY while CDR2 is SVGAGI. The CDR3 has 13 amino acids, counting the end cysteine and phenylalanine. No DNA sequence is on record. The sequencer was a NextSeq 550. The Human TCR Profiling Kit (MiLaboratory) was used to prepare UMI-labeled 5' RACE TRB cDNA libraries. cDNA synthesis used the entire amount of extracted RNA, and PCR amplification then used the entire amount of cDNA produced. The libraries were made side by side, with each library going through the same number of PCR cycles. The study's processing was this. With a requirement of at least two reads per UMI, MIGEC and MiXCR extracted about 50,000 +/- 10,000 unique UMI-labeled TRB cDNA molecules per library. An average of approximately 40,000 +/- 10,000 functional in-frame TRB CDR3 nucleotide clonotypes without stop codons was found per library. After downsampling to 5000 UMI-labeled TRB molecules per sample, diversity metrics, including normalized Shannon-Wiener and Chao1, were computed in VDJtools. VDJtools computed clonotype-size-weighted physicochemical properties of the central five CDR3 residues: interaction energy, strength, volume and Kidera factor 4. Through TCRdb reprocessing, the reads give one entry per CDR3 protein sequence; DNA is omitted. V and J calls and clone size were set by TCRdb, not the authors. In this sample's table one finds 7,000 to 8,500 distinct CDR3 sequences. The leading ten clones occupy approximately 1.6% of the sample.

What was sequenced was naive CXCR3+ CD8+ T cells from blood. This specimen's cell subset or site label, per the study, means: CD45RO-CCR7+CD27+CD95- naive CD8+ T cells expressing CXCR3 (TNR3+). The chain joins TRBV6-5 to TRBJ2-1; TCRdb's D call, TRBD2, is unchecked because there is no DNA. The TCR sequence derives from a human donor in good health. Some clones in this sample may be carry-over from other donors' samples. The CDR3 is CASSYGGNNEQFF.